The rows below give T cell receptor beta chains drawn from one sample of a study of cytotoxic CD8 clonotypes in ibrutinib-treated CLL. Profiled with immunoSEQ multiplex PCR; TCRdb holds only in-frame clones, not every one. The data hold roughly 330,000 clones, with 67% observed a single time. The specimen comprised PBMCs, sampled after 36 months of ibrutinib treatment. These receptor sequences come from a human donor with chronic lymphocytic leukemia. The CDR3 runs from the conserved cysteine through the conserved F or W. The D gene is left open where the match is weak. Clone size is not always given. Where it is, it says once, few, many or a class for expanded clones.

v_call	d_call	clone_size	j_call	cdr3_nt	cdr3_aa
TRBV7-2	TRBD2	.	TRBJ2-7	TGTGCCAGCATAAAGGCGGGAGGGCCCTACGAGCAGTACTTC	CASIKAGGPYEQYF
TRBV21-1	.	.	TRBJ2-1	TGTGCCAGCAGCAGCTCGGGGGGAGGGGAAAAATACAATGAGCAGTTCTTC	CASSSSGGGEKYNEQFF
TRBV7-9	TRBD1	.	TRBJ2-7	TGTGCCAGCAGCTCCTACAGGGGATACGAGCAGTACTTC	CASSSYRGYEQYF
TRBV27	TRBD2	few	TRBJ2-7	TGTGCCAGCAGTCTGGGACTACCCTACGAGCAGTACTTC	CASSLGLPYEQYF
TRBV19	.	.	TRBJ1-2	TGTGCCAGTAGTATTCGCGGGCCAAACTATGGCTACACCTTC	CASSIRGPNYGYTF
TRBV7-2	.	.	TRBJ2-5	TGTGCCAGCAGCTGGGGCAGACAAGAGACCCAGTACTTC	CASSWGRQETQYF
TRBV28	.	.	TRBJ2-3	TGTGCCGGGGGGGCGGGAGAGGGAGATACGCAGTATTTT	CAGGAGEGDTQYF
TRBV27	.	once	TRBJ2-4	TGTGCCAGCAGTATCCTAGGGGGGGAGGGAAACATTCAGTACTTC	CASSILGGEGNIQYF
TRBV11-3	.	.	TRBJ2-7	TGTGCCAGCAGCTTAGGGCGCGGAACCTACGAGCAGTACTTC	CASSLGRGTYEQYF
TRBV18	TRBD1	.	TRBJ2-4	TGTGCCAGCTCCAATTGGGACAGGGAGGGGACCAAGTCCTTC	CASSNWDREGTKSF
TRBV6-1	.	.	TRBJ2-7	TGTGCCAGCAGTGAAAGGTCTGGTGGGATGTTCACCTACGAGCAGTACTTC	CASSERSGGMFTYEQYF
TRBV5-4	.	once	TRBJ1-2	TGTGCCAGCAGCTTATTTCCAGAGATCTATGGCTACACCTTC	CASSLFPEIYGYTF
TRBV7-8	.	.	TRBJ1-2	TGTGCCAGCAGCACCACAGGGTCCGACTATGGCTACACCTTC	CASSTTGSDYGYTF
TRBV9	TRBD2	.	TRBJ2-7	TGTGCCAGCAGCCCCGAAGTTGGACTAGCGGGAGGCACGTACGAGCAGTACTTC	CASSPEVGLAGGTYEQYF
TRBV6-4	TRBD2	.	TRBJ2-1	TGTGCCAGCAGAAAACTAGCGGGACTCAATGAGCAGTTCTTC	CASRKLAGLNEQFF
TRBV28	.	.	TRBJ2-4	TGTGCCAGCAGTTACAGACAAAACATTCAGTACTTC	CASSYRQNIQYF
TRBV25-1	TRBD2	.	TRBJ2-2	TGTGCCAGCAGTCCCGCGACTAGCGGGAGGGCCGGGGAGCTGTTTTTT	CASSPATSGRAGELFF
TRBV29-1	TRBD2	.	TRBJ2-7	TGCAGCGTTCTAGCGGGAGTTTCCTACGAGCAGTACTTC	CSVLAGVSYEQYF
TRBV6-5	TRBD1	.	TRBJ1-2	TGTGCCAGCAGTTTCACAGGGGCACCCCTCCGTGGCTACACCTTC	CASSFTGAPLRGYTF
TRBV2	TRBD1	.	TRBJ1-3	TGTGCCGGATCCCGGGACAGGTTAACTGGAAACACCATATATTTT	CAGSRDRLTGNTIYF
TRBV27	.	.	TRBJ2-6	TGTGCCAGCAGTTCTCGCGGGACATCATCAGGTTCTGGGGCCAACGTCCTGACTTTC	CASSSRGTSSGSGANVLTF
TRBV4-1	TRBD1	.	TRBJ2-7	TGCGCCAGCAGCCTACTTCGGACAGGGAACACCTACGAGCAGTACTTC	CASSLLRTGNTYEQYF
TRBV6-1	.	.	TRBJ2-7	TGTGCCAGCGCGGGACGCCTTCCTTTATCCTACGAGCAGTACTTC	CASAGRLPLSYEQYF
TRBV29-1	.	once	TRBJ2-3	TGCAGCACCACGTCGGGCACAGATACGCAGTATTTT	CSTTSGTDTQYF
TRBV5-1	.	few	TRBJ1-1	TGCGCCAGCAGCGCCCGAAGAGGGTTAGGGGACACTGAAGCTTTCTTT	CASSARRGLGDTEAFF
TRBV6-6	TRBD1	many	TRBJ2-1	TGTGCCAGCAGCGGGGAGCAGGGGGTCTACAATGAGCAGTTCTTC	CASSGEQGVYNEQFF
TRBV27	.	.	TRBJ2-7	TGTGCCAGCAGTTCGATCTACGAGCAGTACTTC	CASSSIYEQYF
TRBV6-5	TRBD1	.	TRBJ1-6	TGTGCCAGCAACAGGGGTTATAATTCACCCCTCCACTTT	CASNRGYNSPLHF
TRBV4-3	.	.	TRBJ1-2	TGCGCCAGCAGCCGGACAGTCGAGGTTGTCTATGGCTACACCTTC	CASSRTVEVVYGYTF
TRBV14	.	.	TRBJ2-7	TGTGCCAGCAGCTCCAGCAGGTACGAGCAGTACTTC	CASSSSRYEQYF
TRBV4-1	.	.	TRBJ1-5	TGCGCCAGCAGCCTGACCGCAGGGGCTAGCAATCAGCCCCAGCATTTT	CASSLTAGASNQPQHF
TRBV6-4	.	.	TRBJ1-4	TGTGCCAGCAGTGAGGGGCGCATTAATGAAAAACTGTTTTTT	CASSEGRINEKLFF
TRBV5-4	.	.	TRBJ2-2	TGTGCCAACGCGAATCCCGAGAGCGGCACCGGGGAGCTGTTTTTT	CANANPESGTGELFF
TRBV6-5	.	once	TRBJ1-1	TGTGCCAGCAGACGGACCGTGAACACTGAAGCTTTCTTT	CASRRTVNTEAFF
TRBV6-6	.	.	TRBJ2-3	TGTGCCAGCAGGTACACAGATACGCAGTATTTT	CASRYTDTQYF
TRBV6-4	.	.	TRBJ1-6	TGTGCCAGCAGGCCCGGGACGCGCAGTTCACCCCTCCACTTT	CASRPGTRSSPLHF
TRBV6-5	TRBD2	.	TRBJ2-1	TGTGCCAGCAGGCCGCTAGCGGGAGGCTTCTATGAGCAGTTCTTC	CASRPLAGGFYEQFF
TRBV13	TRBD2	few	TRBJ2-2	TGTGCCAGCAGCAAGGGACTAGCAGTCACCGGGGAGCTGTTTTTT	CASSKGLAVTGELFF
TRBV5-1	.	few	TRBJ2-1	TGCGCCAGCTCCTGGGAAGGAGAACAGCAGTTCTTC	CASSWEGEQQFF
TRBV28	TRBD2	.	TRBJ2-7	TGTGCCAGCAGCGACGGTGCGGGAGGGCTGAGATACGAGCAGTACTTC	CASSDGAGGLRYEQYF
TRBV7-3	TRBD2	.	TRBJ2-1	TGTGCCAGCAGCCCCGGGACTAGCGGTGCCTACAATGAGCAGTTCTTC	CASSPGTSGAYNEQFF
TRBV6-5	.	.	TRBJ1-2	TGTGCCAGCAGTTACTCGGGACCGTTCTTCGGCTACACCTTC	CASSYSGPFFGYTF
TRBV11-2	.	few	TRBJ1-1	TGTGCCAGCAGCCGAGCGGTCCAGAACACTGAAGCTTTCTTT	CASSRAVQNTEAFF
TRBV14	.	.	TRBJ2-7	TGTGCCAGCAGCCAACCCGGCCATACCTACGAGCAGTACTTC	CASSQPGHTYEQYF
TRBV9	TRBD1	.	TRBJ2-7	TGTGCCAGCAGCGCCGGGACAGGGACCTACGAGCAGTACTTC	CASSAGTGTYEQYF
TRBV4-3	.	.	TRBJ2-3	TGCGCCAGCAGCCAAGATGGTCGGACAGAGATGGATACGCAGTATTTT	CASSQDGRTEMDTQYF
TRBV2	TRBD2	.	TRBJ2-7	TGTGCCACCAATCCGGGGAGGGCCTTTAAGCAGTACTTC	CATNPGRAFKQYF
TRBV9	.	few	TRBJ2-3	TGTGCCAGCAGCGTAGCTGATACGCAGTATTTT	CASSVADTQYF
TRBV7-2	TRBD1	.	TRBJ2-7	TGTGCCAGCAGCGAGGACAGGGTTGTTGACGAGCAGTACTTC	CASSEDRVVDEQYF